The 21 T cell receptor beta chains reported below all come from one sample, sequenced in a study of T cells expressing NK-cell markers. TCRdb re-called the 5' RACE reads and gives one entry per CDR3 protein, without DNA. The sample table includes over 350,000 distinct CDR3 sequences. Input material: blood T cells: a sorted CD56 or NKG2C T cell subset, CD4+ or CD8+ T cells, or bulk PBMC T cells (not recorded which). These receptors were taken from a woman between 45 and 60 years old in good health.

The chain uses TRBV24-1 and TRBJ2-5; the D gene TCRdb calls, TRBD1, cannot be checked with no DNA. Germline-derived CDR1 and CDR2 are KGHDR and SFDVKD. This CDR3 has 18 residues. The CDR3 region is CATSSGTGPRGFQETQYF.

The rearrangement links TRBV5-1 to TRBJ2-5; the D call from TCRdb, TRBD2, cannot be confirmed without DNA. Germline V lookup: CDR1 SGHRS, CDR2 YFSETQ. CDR3 length equals 16 residues. CDR3 in amino acids: CASSLGGLAGEETQYF.

The chain joins TRBV12-3 or TRBV12-4 to TRBJ2-3; TCRdb calls TRBD2, which cannot be checked without DNA. The CDR3 has 16 residues. The CDR3 region is CASSPLSGSSSDTQYF.

The chain employs TRBV6-6 and TRBJ2-1; without DNA, the TCRdb call of TRBD2 cannot be checked. Germline V lookup: CDR1 MNHNY, CDR2 SVGAGI (reference sequence). The CDR3 spans 12 residues. The CDR3 sequence: CASSYDGLKLFF.

The chain joins TRBV29-1 to TRBJ2-3; the D gene TCRdb calls, TRBD1, cannot be checked with no DNA. The length of the CDR3 is 13 residues. The V gene's germline CDR1 is SQVTM and CDR2 ANQGSEA. Here the CDR3 reads CSVGPQAADTQYF.

The chain couples TRBV7-2 to TRBJ2-3; TCRdb's D call, TRBD2, is unchecked because there is no DNA. Germline V gene data show CDR1 as SGHTA and CDR2 as FQGNSA. The CDR3 loop spans 17 amino acids. CDR3: CASSLASSGGYTDTQYF.

This chain links TRBV3-1 with TRBJ2-7; the TRBD2 assignment by TCRdb is unverifiable without DNA. CDR3 length equals 16 residues. Per germline, CDR1 LGHDT and CDR2 YNNKEL (reference sequence). CDR3: CASSHPSGRRPYEQYF.

The chain recombines TRBV5-1 with TRBJ2-3; TCRdb outputs TRBD2, but without DNA this stays unchecked. This CDR3 is built from 16 residues. CDR1 and CDR2 (germline): SGHRS, YFSETQ. CDR3 in amino acids: CASSLRGGGPPDTQYF.

This chain uses TRBV5-1 with TRBJ1-1. Per the germline V gene, CDR1 is SGHRS and CDR2 is YFSETQ. The CDR3 loop spans 14 amino acids. CDR3 in amino acids: CASSLGLRNTEAFF.

CDR3 sequence reads: CASSLERVGDSYNEQFF. The chain uses TRBV7-9 and TRBJ2-1. The CDR3 totals 17 residues. CDR1 is SEHNR, CDR2 FQNEAQ, per germline (reference sequence).

The chain is built from TRBV27 and TRBJ2-6; the D call from TCRdb, TRBD2, cannot be confirmed without DNA. The CDR3 covers 22 residues. Germline V gene sequence: CDR1 MNHEY, CDR2 SMNVEV (reference sequence). The CDR3 spells CASSPSSTTGLAGKPGANVLTF.

V usage is TRBV6-1 and J usage is TRBJ1-2; there is no DNA to check the TCRdb D call of TRBD1. This CDR3 is built from 13 residues. The germline gives CDR1 MNHNS, CDR2 SASEGT. The CDR3 loop is CASSETGWAGYTF.

The V gene is TRBV27, the J gene TRBJ2-1; the TRBD1 assignment by TCRdb is unverifiable without DNA. Germline V gene lookup returns CDR1 MNHEY and CDR2 SMNVEV (reference sequence). The CDR3 is 17 residues long. The CDR3: CASSLRWTAAGYNEQFF.

J is TRBJ2-6 and V is TRBV4-2; TCRdb outputs TRBD1, but without DNA this stays unchecked. Germline V CDR1 and CDR2: LGHNA, YNFKEQ. The CDR3 runs to 13 residues. CDR3 protein: CASSQAGAWVLTF.

The rearrangement uses TRBV5-1 and TRBJ2-7; TCRdb lists TRBD1, though no DNA is available to test this call. Germline V gene lookup returns CDR1 SGHRS and CDR2 YFSETQ. The CDR3 runs to 14 residues. The CDR3 spells CASSRPGQHQEQYF.

The CDR3 reads CASSPGGGIEKLFF. The V call is TRBV7-9, the J call TRBJ1-4. Germline values: CDR1 SEHNR, CDR2 FQNEAQ (reference sequence). This CDR3 spans 14 amino acids.

The rearrangement uses TRBV4-1 and TRBJ2-3; TCRdb designates TRBD2, a call that cannot be tested without DNA. CDR1 and CDR2 from the germline V gene are MGHRA and YSYEKL. The CDR3 extends over 16 amino acids. The CDR3 spells CASSQVNLVSTDTQYF.

V and J are TRBV30 and TRBJ1-5; TCRdb's D gene call, TRBD1, goes unchecked for lack of DNA. Germline V gene lookup returns CDR1 GTSNPN and CDR2 SVGIG (reference sequence). This CDR3 region has 15 residues. This chain's CDR3 is CAWSSGVLSNQPQHF.

The gene calls are TRBV29-1 and TRBJ1-1. Germline loops: CDR1 SQVTM, CDR2 ANQGSEA. The CDR3 extends over 13 amino acids. The CDR3 loop reads CSVVGLLNTEAFF.

The chain carries TRBV6-5 and TRBJ2-1; the TCRdb call, TRBD1, lacks DNA for checking. Germline-derived CDR1 and CDR2 are MNHEY and SVGAGI. The CDR3 loop spans 15 amino acids. The CDR3 sequence is CASSYSRTGSNEQFF.

The chain is built from TRBV5-1 and TRBJ1-4; TCRdb selects TRBD1, and the lack of DNA leaves this call unchecked. The CDR3 has 13 amino acids. CDR1 SGHRS and CDR2 YFSETQ come from the germline V gene. The CDR3 sequence is CASSSGGGQGAIF.